This record concerns one TCR beta chain sequence. The CDR3 is made up of 14 amino acids. Trimming stripped 8 bases from V and 3 bases from J, with 11 bases between. The germline V gene encodes CDR1 SGHVS and CDR2 FNYEAQ. This sample stems from a study of blood T cell repertoires in COVID-19. About the research overall: COVID-19 samples collected from the United States, Italy and Spain covered acute and convalescent phases. PBMCs, B-cell-depleted T cells, or T cells were the source of the cDNA or gDNA that made up the material.

Authors' processing steps: Amplification from reference gene primers served as the basis for estimated nucleated cell counts. Only in-frame clones appear in the TCRdb table, and some are missing; sequencing was by immunoSEQ multiplex PCR. That table gives V, J and clone size, and the DNA gave D and trimming. The repertoire holds some 91,000 clones, with 83% as singletons. Sequencing input: peripheral blood. This sequence joins TRBV7-6 and TRBJ2-6; D unresolved. The source of this sequence is a human donor in a cohort sampled during active COVID-19. CDR3 in amino acids: CASWPGFGANVLTF. For the CDR3, the DNA is TGTGCCAGCTGGCCCGGGTTTGGGGCCAACGTCCTGACTTTC.